The 18 T cell receptor beta chains below were found in one sample sequenced in a study of T cell responses to AZD1222 COVID-19 vaccine. Repertoires were generated with immunoSEQ multiplex PCR, while TCRdb's copy carries only in-frame clones and drops some. The sample yields 100,000 to 150,000 clones, around nine tenths seen once. The material was peripheral blood, obtained 28 days after the second AZD1222 dose. The receptors shown here come from an adult who received the AZD1222 COVID-19 vaccine.

The chain uses TRBV6-5 and TRBJ2-7; D ambiguous. CDR1 and CDR2 (germline): MNHEY, SVGAGI. The CDR3 has 14 amino acids. Trimming pared 0 bases from V and 2 bases from J, leaving 8 bases between. Here the CDR3 DNA reads TGTGCCAGCAGTTACTCGCCCTCCACCTACGAGCAGTACTTC. Residues: CASSYSPSTYEQYF.

This clone was detected only once. The chain couples TRBV5-1 to TRBJ2-7; TRBD1 might be the D (5 bases). The V gene's germline CDR1 is SGHRS and CDR2 YFSETQ. The germline V and J ends were trimmed by 1 base and 6 bases, with 11 bases remaining between them. The CDR3 contains 13 residues. The CDR3 nucleotides read TGCGCCAGCAGCTTGTTTACAGGAACCGAGCAGTACTTC. This translates into CASSLFTGTEQYF. The full variable domain, in which reference TRBV5-1 and TRBJ2-7 provide the parts outside the CDR3, is KAGVTQTPRYLIKTRGQQVTLSCSPISGHRSVSWYQQTPGQGLQFLFEYFSETQRNKGNFPGRFSGRQFSNSRSEMNVSTLELGDSALYLCASSLFTGTEQYFGPGTRLTVT.

CDR3 amino acids: CASRFPGETQYF. CDR3 nucleotides: TGTGCCAGCAGATTCCCGGGAGAGACCCAGTACTTC. The chain uses TRBV5-8 and TRBJ2-5; the D is unclear. This CDR3 is built from 12 residues. Per germline, CDR1 SGHTS and CDR2 YDEGEE. V lost 5 bases and J lost 4, with 9 bases in between.

This sequence joins TRBV12-3 or TRBV12-4 and TRBJ2-2; D is unresolved. V lost 3 bases to trimming and J lost 9 bases, with 5 bases between them. The CDR3 runs 11 residues. CDR3 amino acids: CASSFYRELFF. The CDR3 DNA reads as TGTGCCAGCAGTTTTTACCGGGAGCTGTTTTTT.

The chain links TRBV7-3 to TRBJ1-6; 8 bases are a match to TRBD1. Germline V gives CDR1 SGHTA, CDR2 FQGTGA. The length of the CDR3 is 14 residues. With 4 bases clipped from V and 8 bases from J, the junction kept 4 bases outside the gene matches. The chain's CDR3 is CASSSGGSHSPLHF. The DNA for the CDR3 is TGTGCCAGCAGCTCAGGGGGCTCGCATTCACCCCTCCACTTT.

V and J are TRBV2 and TRBJ1-5; D may be TRBD1 (6 bases). CDR1 is SNHLY and CDR2 is FYNNEI in the germline V gene. V lost 6 bases and J lost 4, with 13 bases in between. CDR3 length: 14 residues. CDR3 DNA sequence: TGTGCCAGCAGAAAAGGGGGGGTTAATCAGCCCCAGCATTTT. Translated, it gives CASRKGGVNQPQHF.

V is TRBV6-4 and J is TRBJ1-2, with a weak D call TRBD1 (5 bases). The CDR3 length is 15 residues. CDR1 is MRHNA, CDR2 SNTAGT, per germline. V shed 2 bases and J shed 9 bases, with 19 bases lying between them. The chain's CDR3 is CASSDNRGTTRSYTF. In DNA, the CDR3 is TGTGCCAGCAGTGACAACCGGGGGACGACGAGAAGCTACACCTTC.

The chain couples TRBV28 to TRBJ1-2; 8 bases are a match to TRBD1. Trimming cost V 8 bases and J 4 bases; bases outside gene matches: 9. The CDR3 loop spans 14 amino acids. Germline V gene sequence: CDR1 MDHEN, CDR2 SYDVKM. In DNA form, the CDR3 reads TGTGCCAGCCGAGATCAGGGGGCGGGCTATGGCTACACCTTC. This codes for CASRDQGAGYGYTF.

A remark on this clone: Its ends do not fully match the called genes, so a read error is possible. The same CDR3 arises from other DNA sequences in this sample as well. CDR3 DNA sequence: TGCGCCAGCAGCCAAGACAGGGTATGGAATGAAAAGCTGTTTTTT. This encodes CASSQDRVWNEKLFF. The chain links TRBV4-3 to TRBJ1-4, with D possibly being TRBD1 (5 bases). Germline V gives CDR1 LGHNA, CDR2 YSLEER. The CDR3 totals 15 residues.

This clone has a handful of counts. The V and J genes are TRBV7-3 and TRBJ2-2; no reliable D call. The germline gives CDR1 SGHTA, CDR2 FQGTGA. The CDR3 runs to 16 residues. The germline V and J ends were trimmed by 3 bases and 1 base, with 12 bases remaining between them. The CDR3 region is CASSLSRNLNTGELFF. CDR3 coding DNA: TGTGCCAGCAGCTTGAGTCGGAACCTGAACACCGGGGAGCTGTTTTTT.

This chain connects TRBV29-1 to TRBJ2-2, with D unresolved. V lost 3 bases and J 2 bases, leaving 16 bases between the germline ends. The V gene's germline CDR1 is SQVTM and CDR2 ANQGSEA. The CDR3 is made up of 16 amino acids. CDR3: CSVEFRGSRNTGELFF. In nucleotides, the CDR3 is TGCAGCGTTGAGTTTCGCGGCAGCCGAAACACCGGGGAGCTGTTTTTT.

V is TRBV19 and J is TRBJ2-1, with D unresolved. V was pared by 9 bases and J by 9 bases, with 15 bases between. CDR1 LNHDA and CDR2 SQIVND come from the germline V gene (reference sequence). This CDR3 is built from 12 residues. The CDR3: CASDHGWGEQFF. CDR3 bases: TGTGCCAGCGACCACGGTTGGGGTGAGCAGTTCTTC.

In nucleotides, the CDR3 is TGTGCCAGCAGTTGGCAGGGATACGAGCAGTACTTC. Translated, it gives CASSWQGYEQYF. This sequence joins TRBV12-3 or TRBV12-4 and TRBJ2-7; possibly TRBD1 for D (5 bases). CDR3 length: 12 amino acids. V was trimmed by 4 bases and J by 4 bases, leaving 8 bases between them.

The V and J genes are TRBV3-1 (or the pseudogene TRBV3-2) and TRBJ1-1; no clear D gene. The ends were cut back, 3 bases at V and 3 bases at J, with 11 bases in the middle. Germline lookup yields CDR1 LGHDT and CDR2 YNNKEL (reference sequence). This CDR3 has 14 amino acids. The CDR3 DNA follows: TGTGCCAGCAGCCACCTCGATAGGCACACTGAAGCTTTCTTT. It translates to CASSHLDRHTEAFF.

This clone showed up just a few times. The chain has TRBV10-2 and TRBJ2-3; possible D gene TRBD1, 5 bases. Germline CDR1 reads WSHSY; CDR2 reads SAAADI. V was pared by 2 bases and J by 0 bases, with 6 bases between. The CDR3 has 14 residues. CDR3 protein: CASSEGASTDTQYF. CDR3 bases: TGCGCCAGCAGTGAGGGGGCAAGCACAGATACGCAGTATTTT.

This clone was found once. The chain couples TRBV19 to TRBJ1-6; D not resolved. There are 15 residues in the CDR3. Germline CDR1 LNHDA, CDR2 SQIVND (reference sequence). Trimming removed 3 bases at V and 5 bases at J, with 11 bases between. CDR3 sequence reads: CASSIPGRNNSPLHF. DNA for the CDR3: TGTGCCAGTAGTATCCCCGGTCGAAATAATTCACCCCTCCACTTT.

The genes are TRBV3-1 (or the pseudogene TRBV3-2) and TRBJ1-1; D call uncertain. CDR1 is LGHDT, CDR2 YNNKEL, per germline (reference sequence). The V end lost 5 bases, the J end lost 1 base, and 8 bases lay between the germline ends. The CDR3 sequence is 13 residues long. The CDR3 region has the DNA TGTGCCAGCAGCTCGACCGAGAACACTGAAGCTTTCTTT. Protein sequence: CASSSTENTEAFF.

J is TRBJ2-5 and V is TRBV5-1; TRBD1 agrees at 7 bases. V shed 4 bases and J 4 bases; nucleotides not matched to a gene: 10. Looked up from germline, CDR1 is SGHRS and CDR2 is YFSETQ. The CDR3 has 15 residues. The CDR3 nucleotides read TGCGCCAGCAGCACCGAAGACAGGGCCTTAGAGACCCAGTACTTC. Its translation: CASSTEDRALETQYF.